This entry lists 3 T cell receptor beta chains sequenced from one sample in a study of OX40 agonist ivuxolimab in advanced cancers. Clones were read by immunoSEQ multiplex PCR, and TCRdb kept only the in-frame ones, dropping some. The sample has roughly 60,000 clones, 86% seen once. The sample consisted of CD4+ or CD8+ T cells sorted from blood, taken in a trial of the OX40 agonist ivuxolimab. The receptors were sampled from an adult with an advanced solid tumor such as melanoma, head and neck, liver or kidney cancer.

The chain carries TRBV15 and TRBJ1-5; D may be TRBD1 (5 bases). V dropped 0 bases and J dropped 3 bases, with 15 bases sitting between them. Germline V gene sequence: CDR1 LNHNV, CDR2 YYDKDF (reference sequence). The CDR3 runs 17 residues. CDR3 DNA sequence: TGTGCCACCAGCAGAGACCCCGGTAAGGGACTCAATCAGCCCCAGCATTTT. It is translated as CATSRDPGKGLNQPQHF.

V gene TRBV6-1 combines with J gene TRBJ2-2; D remains unclear. CDR1 MNHNS and CDR2 SASEGT come from the germline V gene. V dropped 7 bases and J dropped 3 bases, with 6 bases sitting between them. This CDR3 has 12 amino acids. CDR3 protein: CASTTHTGELFF. CDR3 nucleotides: TGTGCCAGCACAACCCACACCGGGGAGCTGTTTTTT.

This clone has a single count. The chain recombines TRBV6-1 with TRBJ2-7; tentatively, D is TRBD2 (6 bases). This CDR3 has 15 residues. Trimming stripped 8 bases from V and 3 bases from J, with 20 bases between. The V gene's germline CDR1 is MNHNS and CDR2 SASEGT. The chain's CDR3 is CASGGFVTLNYEQYF. CDR3 in DNA: TGTGCCAGCGGGGGGTTTGTAACCTTGAACTACGAGCAGTACTTC.